The present T cell receptor beta chain was sequenced within a study of T cells after yellow fever vaccination. This clonotype showed up just a few times. This CDR3 has 14 amino acids. Trimming left V 2 bases short and J 4 bases short, with 8 bases between. The germline gives CDR1 SGHTA, CDR2 FQGTGA. TCRdb independently ran MiXCR on the 5' RACE reads; one entry per CDR3 protein. The sample has 300,000 to 350,000 distinct CDR3 sequences, almost 4% seen once. The sample in question was PBMCs, obtained 5 days after the yellow fever booster vaccination. This chain uses TRBV7-3 with TRBJ2-2; D is ambiguous. The clonotype comes from a man between 18 and 35 years old who received the YFV17D yellow fever vaccine. The CDR3 nucleotides are TGTGCCAGCAGCTTAGCACCGGGCACCGGGGAGCTGTTTTTT. It specifies CASSLAPGTGELFF.